This paragraph covers one T cell receptor (beta chain) sequence. The sample originates from a study of blood T cell repertoires in COVID-19. Study details: Spain, Italy and the United States supplied samples that represented acute and convalescent COVID-19. The cDNA or gDNA used as material had been derived from T cells, B-cell-depleted T cells, or PBMCs.

CDR3 length equals 16 residues. Between the trimmed V and J ends, which lost 6 bases and 6 bases, there was a span of 23 bases. CDR1 is LNHDA, CDR2 SQIVND, per germline (reference sequence). Those enrolled in Seattle joined during active infection and were followed longitudinally afterward. The table came from immunoSEQ multiplex PCR; TCRdb's copy has only in-frame clones and leaves some out. The data contain 150,000 to 200,000 clones, approximately 95% of them singletons. The chain combines TRBV19 with TRBJ1-1; D gene uncertain. This clonotype originated in an older woman with COVID-19, enrolled during active disease. The source material was peripheral blood. The CDR3 region is CASSSPQVGSRAEAFF. DNA for the CDR3: TGTGCCAGTAGCTCCCCCCAGGTGGGTTCGAGGGCTGAAGCTTTCTTT.